Included here is one T cell receptor (beta chain) sequence, with context. In the original workflow: How many nucleated cells were present was estimated from reference gene primer amplification. Sequenced by immunoSEQ multiplex PCR; TCRdb stores in-frame clones only, minus some. V and J calls and clone size are copied from that table; D and trimming were computed from the DNA. The sample holds under 500,000 clones, roughly 91% seen once. The data originate from a study of blood T cell repertoires in COVID-19. The source of this sequence is a woman in her twenties or thirties with acute or convalescent COVID-19. The sequenced material came from peripheral blood.

DNA of the CDR3: TGCGCCAGCAGCCATGGGGACAACGACTATGGCTACACCTTC. Protein: CASSHGDNDYGYTF. The genes are TRBV4-1 and TRBJ1-2; possibly TRBD1 for D (6 bases). The germline V gene has CDR1 MGHRA and CDR2 YSYEKL. Between the trimmed V and J ends, which lost 3 bases and 3 bases, there was a span of 11 bases. The CDR3 contains 14 residues.